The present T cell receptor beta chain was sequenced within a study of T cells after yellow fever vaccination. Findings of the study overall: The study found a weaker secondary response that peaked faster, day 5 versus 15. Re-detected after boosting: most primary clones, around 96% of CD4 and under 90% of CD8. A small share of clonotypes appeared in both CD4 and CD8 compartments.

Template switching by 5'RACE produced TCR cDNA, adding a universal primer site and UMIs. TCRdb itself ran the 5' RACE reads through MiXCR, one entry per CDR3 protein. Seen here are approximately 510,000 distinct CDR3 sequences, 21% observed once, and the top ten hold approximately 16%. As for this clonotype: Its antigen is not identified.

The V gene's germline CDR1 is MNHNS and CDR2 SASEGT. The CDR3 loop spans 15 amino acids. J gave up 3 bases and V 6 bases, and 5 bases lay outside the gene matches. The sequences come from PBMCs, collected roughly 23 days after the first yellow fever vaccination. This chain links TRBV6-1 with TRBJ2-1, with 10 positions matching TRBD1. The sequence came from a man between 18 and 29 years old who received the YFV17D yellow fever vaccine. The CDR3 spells CASRTGTGDYNEQFF. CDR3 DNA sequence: TGTGCCAGCAGAACCGGGACAGGGGACTACAATGAGCAGTTCTTC.